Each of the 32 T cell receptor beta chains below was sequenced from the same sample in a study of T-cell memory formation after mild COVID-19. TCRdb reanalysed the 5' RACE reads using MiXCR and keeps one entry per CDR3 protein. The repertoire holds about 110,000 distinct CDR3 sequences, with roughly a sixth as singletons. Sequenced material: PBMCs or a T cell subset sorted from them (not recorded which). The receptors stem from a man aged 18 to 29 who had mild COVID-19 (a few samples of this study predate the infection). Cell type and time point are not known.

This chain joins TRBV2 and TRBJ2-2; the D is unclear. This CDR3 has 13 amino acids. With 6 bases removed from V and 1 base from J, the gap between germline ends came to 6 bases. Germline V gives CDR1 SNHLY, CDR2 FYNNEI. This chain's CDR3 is CASRKGNTGELFF. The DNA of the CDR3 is TGTGCCAGCAGGAAGGGGAACACCGGGGAGCTGTTTTTT.

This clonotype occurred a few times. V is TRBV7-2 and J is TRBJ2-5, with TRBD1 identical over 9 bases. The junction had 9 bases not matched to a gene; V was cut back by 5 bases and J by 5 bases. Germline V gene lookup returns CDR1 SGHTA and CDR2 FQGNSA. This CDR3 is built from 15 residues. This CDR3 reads CASSRGDRAPETQYF. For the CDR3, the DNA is TGTGCCAGCAGCCGGGGGGACAGGGCGCCGGAGACCCAGTACTTC.

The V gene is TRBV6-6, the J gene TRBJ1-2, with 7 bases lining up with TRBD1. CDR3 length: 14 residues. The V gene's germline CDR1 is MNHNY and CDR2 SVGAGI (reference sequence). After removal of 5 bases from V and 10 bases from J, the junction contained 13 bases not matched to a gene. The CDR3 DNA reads TGTGCCAGCAGTACGCCGGACAGGTCGCGGTCCTACACCTTC. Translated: CASSTPDRSRSYTF.

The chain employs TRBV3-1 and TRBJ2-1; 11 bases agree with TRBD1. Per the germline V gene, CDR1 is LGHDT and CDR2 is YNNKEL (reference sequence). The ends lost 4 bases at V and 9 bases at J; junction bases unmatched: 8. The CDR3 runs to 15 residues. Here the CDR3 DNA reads TGTGCCAGCAGCCCCGGGACAGGGGGTCTGGGTGAGCAGTTCTTC. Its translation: CASSPGTGGLGEQFF.

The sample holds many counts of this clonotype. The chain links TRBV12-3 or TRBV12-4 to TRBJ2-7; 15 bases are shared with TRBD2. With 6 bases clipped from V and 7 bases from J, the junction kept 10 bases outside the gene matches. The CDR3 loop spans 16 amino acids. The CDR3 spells CASSSPRTSGGGEQYF. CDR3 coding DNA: TGTGCCAGCAGCTCCCCGCGGACTAGCGGGGGGGGGGAGCAGTACTTC.

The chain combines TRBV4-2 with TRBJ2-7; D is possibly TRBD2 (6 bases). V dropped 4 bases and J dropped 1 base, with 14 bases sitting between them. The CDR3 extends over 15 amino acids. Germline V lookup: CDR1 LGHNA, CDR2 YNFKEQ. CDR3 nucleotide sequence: TGTGCCAGCAGCCCTCGCGGGGTTACATCCTACGAGCAGTACTTC. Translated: CASSPRGVTSYEQYF.

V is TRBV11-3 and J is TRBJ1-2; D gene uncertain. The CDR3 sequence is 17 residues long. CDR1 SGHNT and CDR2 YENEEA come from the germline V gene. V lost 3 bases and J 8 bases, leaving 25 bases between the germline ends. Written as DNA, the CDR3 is TGTGCCAGCAGCTTGGCAAAAGGAGGTTCTCGGACGGGGGGCTACACCTTC. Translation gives CASSLAKGGSRTGGYTF.

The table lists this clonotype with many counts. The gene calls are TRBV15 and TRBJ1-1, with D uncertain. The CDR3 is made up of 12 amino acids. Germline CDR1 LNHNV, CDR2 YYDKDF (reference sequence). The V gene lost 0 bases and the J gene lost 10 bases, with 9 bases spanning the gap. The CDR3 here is CATSRDVEGAFF. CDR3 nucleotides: TGTGCCACCAGCAGAGATGTCGAGGGAGCTTTCTTT.

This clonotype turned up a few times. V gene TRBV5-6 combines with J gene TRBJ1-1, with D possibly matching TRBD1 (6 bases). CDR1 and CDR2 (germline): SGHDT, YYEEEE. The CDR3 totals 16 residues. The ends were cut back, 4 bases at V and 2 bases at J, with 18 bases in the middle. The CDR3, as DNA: TGTGCCAGCAGCACGCTCACCGGGGGCCGAAACACTGAAGCTTTCTTT. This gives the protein CASSTLTGGRNTEAFF.

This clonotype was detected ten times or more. The CDR3 reads CASAGHYEQYV. In nucleotides, the CDR3 is TGTGCCAGCGCCGGGCACTACGAGCAGTACGTC. The J gene is TRBJ2-7, the V gene TRBV21-1; the D call of TRBD1 is as the table states it, not checked on the DNA. TRBV21-1 is tagged as a pseudogene. The CDR3 totals 11 residues.

DNA for the CDR3: TGCGCCAGCAGCCGGGCCGGGACAGGGGATGAGCAGTTCTTC. Translating gives CASSRAGTGDEQFF. J is TRBJ2-1 and V is TRBV5-1; 10 nucleotides align to TRBD1. J was trimmed by 8 bases and V by 4 bases; bases with no gene match: 6. CDR3 length: 14 amino acids. From germline, CDR1 is SGHRS and CDR2 YFSETQ.

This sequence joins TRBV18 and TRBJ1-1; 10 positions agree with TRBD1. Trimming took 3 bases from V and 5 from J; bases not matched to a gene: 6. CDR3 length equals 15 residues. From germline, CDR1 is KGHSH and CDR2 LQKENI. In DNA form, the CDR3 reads TGTGCCAGCTCACCTGCGACAGGGGGCGGGACTGAAGCTTTCTTT. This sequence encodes CASSPATGGGTEAFF.

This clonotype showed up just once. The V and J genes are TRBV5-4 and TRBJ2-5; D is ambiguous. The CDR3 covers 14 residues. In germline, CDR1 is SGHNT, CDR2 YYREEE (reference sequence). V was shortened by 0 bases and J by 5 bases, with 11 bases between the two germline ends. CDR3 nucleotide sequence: TGTGCCAGCAGCTTGGGGCCCGACGCGGAGACCCAGTACTTC. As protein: CASSLGPDAETQYF.

This CDR3 reads CASSVDPGLAGRETQYF. The CDR3 nucleotides read TGTGCCAGCAGCGTAGACCCGGGACTAGCGGGGAGAGAGACCCAGTACTTC. This chain joins TRBV9 and TRBJ2-5; TRBD2 agrees at 13 bases. V gave up 0 bases and J gave up 4 bases; unmatched junction bases: 6. Germline CDR1 reads SGDLS; CDR2 reads YYNGEE. This CDR3 spans 17 amino acids.

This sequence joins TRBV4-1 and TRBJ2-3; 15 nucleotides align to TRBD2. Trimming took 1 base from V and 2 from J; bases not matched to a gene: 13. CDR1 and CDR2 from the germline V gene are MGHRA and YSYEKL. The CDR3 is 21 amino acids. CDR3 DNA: TGCGCCAGCAGCCAAGTAGGGACTAGCGGGGGGACCCCACTCTACACAGATACGCAGTATTTT. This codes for CASSQVGTSGGTPLYTDTQYF.

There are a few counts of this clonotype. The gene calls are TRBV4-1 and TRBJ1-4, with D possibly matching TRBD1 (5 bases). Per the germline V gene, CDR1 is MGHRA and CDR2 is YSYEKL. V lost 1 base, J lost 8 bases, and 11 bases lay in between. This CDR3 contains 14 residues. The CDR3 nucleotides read TGCGCCAGCAGCCAAGTTCAAGGGGAGGAAAAACTGTTTTTT. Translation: CASSQVQGEEKLFF.

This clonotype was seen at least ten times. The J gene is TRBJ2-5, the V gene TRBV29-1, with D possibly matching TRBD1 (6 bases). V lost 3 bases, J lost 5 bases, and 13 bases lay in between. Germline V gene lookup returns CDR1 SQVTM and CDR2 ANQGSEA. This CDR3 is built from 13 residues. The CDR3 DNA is TGCAGCGTTGACTCAGGGGCTGGGGAGACCCAGTACTTC. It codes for CSVDSGAGETQYF.

This chain's CDR3 is CASSGRGRATGELFF. Written as DNA, the CDR3 is TGTGCCAGCAGCGGCAGGGGGCGCGCCACCGGGGAGCTGTTTTTT. The rearrangement uses TRBV7-2 and TRBJ2-2; TRBD1 aligns across 8 bases. V was pared by 5 bases and J by 4 bases, with 6 bases of the junction left unmatched. The CDR3 runs to 15 residues. The germline gives CDR1 SGHTA, CDR2 FQGNSA. Together with reference TRBV7-2 and TRBJ2-2, the CDR3 gives the full variable domain: GAGVSQSPSNKVTEKGKDVELRCDPISGHTALYWYRQSLGQGLEFLIYFQGNSAPDKSGLPSDRFSAERTGGSVSTLTIQRTQQEDSAVYLCASSGRGRATGELFFGEGSRLTVL.

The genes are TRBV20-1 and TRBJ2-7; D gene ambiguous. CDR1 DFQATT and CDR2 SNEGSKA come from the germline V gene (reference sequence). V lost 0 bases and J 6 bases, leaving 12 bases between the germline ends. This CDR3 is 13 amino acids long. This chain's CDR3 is CSARDSRQGEQYV. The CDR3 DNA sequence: TGCAGTGCTAGAGATTCCAGGCAAGGCGAGCAGTACGTC.

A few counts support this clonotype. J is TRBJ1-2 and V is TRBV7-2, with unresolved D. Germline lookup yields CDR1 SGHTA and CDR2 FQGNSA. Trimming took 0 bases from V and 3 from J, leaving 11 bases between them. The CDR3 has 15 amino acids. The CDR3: CASSLAASSYYGYTF. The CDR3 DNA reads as TGTGCCAGCAGCTTAGCAGCCTCATCTTACTATGGCTACACCTTC.

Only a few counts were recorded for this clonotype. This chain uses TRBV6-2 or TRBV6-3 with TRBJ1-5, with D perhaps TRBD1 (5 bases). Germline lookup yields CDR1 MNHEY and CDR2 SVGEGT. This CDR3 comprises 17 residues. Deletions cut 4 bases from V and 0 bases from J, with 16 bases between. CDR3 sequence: CASSSGYGTFSNQPQHF. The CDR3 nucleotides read TGTGCCAGCAGTTCCGGGTACGGGACTTTTAGCAATCAGCCCCAGCATTTT.

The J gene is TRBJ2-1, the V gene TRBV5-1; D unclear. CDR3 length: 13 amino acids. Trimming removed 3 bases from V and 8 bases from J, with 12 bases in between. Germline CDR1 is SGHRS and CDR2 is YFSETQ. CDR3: CASSSSRTHEQFF. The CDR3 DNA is TGCGCCAGCAGCTCATCCCGGACCCATGAGCAGTTCTTC.

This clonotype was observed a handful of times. The CDR3 region is CSALGLGTDTQYF. DNA for the CDR3: TGCAGTGCTCTTGGTCTGGGCACAGATACGCAGTATTTT. The chain joins TRBV20-1 to TRBJ2-3, with D unresolved. With 5 bases removed from V and 1 base from J, the gap between germline ends came to 10 bases. CDR3 length equals 13 residues. Germline V gives CDR1 DFQATT, CDR2 SNEGSKA (reference sequence).

CDR3: CATSRGVGENYGYTF. The DNA for the CDR3 is TGTGCCACCAGCAGAGGGGTAGGGGAGAACTATGGCTACACCTTC. The genes are TRBV15 and TRBJ1-2, with D tentatively TRBD1 (5 bases). CDR1 is LNHNV, CDR2 YYDKDF, per germline (reference sequence). Trimming stripped 1 base from V and 2 bases from J, with 11 bases between. CDR3 size: 15 residues.

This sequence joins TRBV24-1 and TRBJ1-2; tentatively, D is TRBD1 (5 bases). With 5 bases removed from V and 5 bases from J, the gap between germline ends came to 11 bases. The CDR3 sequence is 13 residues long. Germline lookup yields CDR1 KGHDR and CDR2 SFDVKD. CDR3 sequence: CATSGRADYGYTF. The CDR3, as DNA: TGTGCCACCAGTGGCAGGGCCGATTATGGCTACACCTTC.

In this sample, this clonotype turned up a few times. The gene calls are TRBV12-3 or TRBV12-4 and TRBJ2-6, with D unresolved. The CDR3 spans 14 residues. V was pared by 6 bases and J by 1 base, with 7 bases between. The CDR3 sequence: CASSDMSGANVLTF. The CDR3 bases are TGTGCCAGCAGCGACATGTCTGGGGCCAACGTCCTGACTTTC.

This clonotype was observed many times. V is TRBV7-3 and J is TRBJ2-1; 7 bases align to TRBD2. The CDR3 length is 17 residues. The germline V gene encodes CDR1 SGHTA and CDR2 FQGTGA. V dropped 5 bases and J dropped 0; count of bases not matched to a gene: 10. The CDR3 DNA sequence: TGTGCCAGCAGCCCACACCAAGCGGGGCCCTCCTACAATGAGCAGTTCTTC. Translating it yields CASSPHQAGPSYNEQFF.

CDR3 DNA: TGTGCCTGGAGAAGGCAGGGTGGCACAGATACGCAGTATTTT. Translation gives CAWRRQGGTDTQYF. V is TRBV30 and J is TRBJ2-3; D is perhaps TRBD1 (5 bases). The germline V gene has CDR1 GTSNPN and CDR2 SVGIG (reference sequence). V lost 3 bases to trimming and J lost 1 base, with 11 bases between them. This CDR3 has 14 residues.

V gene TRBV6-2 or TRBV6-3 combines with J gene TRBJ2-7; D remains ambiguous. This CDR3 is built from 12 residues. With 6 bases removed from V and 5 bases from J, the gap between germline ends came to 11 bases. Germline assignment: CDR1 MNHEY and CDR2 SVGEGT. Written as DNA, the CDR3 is TGTGCCAGCAGCCCCAAGGACCACGAGCAGTACTTC. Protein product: CASSPKDHEQYF.

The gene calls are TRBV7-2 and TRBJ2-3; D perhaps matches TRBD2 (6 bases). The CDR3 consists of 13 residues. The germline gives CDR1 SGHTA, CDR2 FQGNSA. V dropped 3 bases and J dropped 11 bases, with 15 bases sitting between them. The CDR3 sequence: CASSLEGLRGQYF. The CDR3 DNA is TGTGCCAGCAGCTTGGAGGGTCTTAGGGGGCAGTATTTT.

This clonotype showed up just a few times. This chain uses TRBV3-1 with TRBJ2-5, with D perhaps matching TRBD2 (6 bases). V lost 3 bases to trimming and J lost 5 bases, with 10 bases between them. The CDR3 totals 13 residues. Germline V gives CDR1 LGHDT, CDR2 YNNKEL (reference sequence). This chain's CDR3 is CASSQGRRETQYF. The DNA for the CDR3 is TGTGCCAGCAGCCAGGGGAGGCGGGAGACCCAGTACTTC.

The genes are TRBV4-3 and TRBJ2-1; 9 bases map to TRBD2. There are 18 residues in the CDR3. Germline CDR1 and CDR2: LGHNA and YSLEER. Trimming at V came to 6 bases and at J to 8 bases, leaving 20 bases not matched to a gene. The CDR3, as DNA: TGCGCCAGCAGTCAATCCCGGATGGCGGGGGGGCGGAAGGATGAGCAGTTCTTC. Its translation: CASSQSRMAGGRKDEQFF.